This paragraph reports one TCR beta chain. The record originates from a study of blood T cell repertoires in COVID-19. The overall study: Sites across the United States, Italy and Spain contributed samples from acute and convalescent COVID-19.

CDR3 length equals 16 residues. Sequenced by immunoSEQ multiplex PCR; TCRdb stores in-frame clones only, minus some. The sample carries about 88,000 clones, roughly 80% recorded once. This chain uses TRBV12-2 with TRBJ2-2; no DNA check was done on the table's D call, TRBD2. TRBV12-2 is a pseudogene segment. The specimen sequenced was peripheral blood. This TCR derives from a human donor in a cohort sampled during active COVID-19. This CDR3 reads CASRLAREGCTRELFF. The CDR3 DNA follows: TGTGCAAGTCGCTTAGCGAGGGAGGGGTGCACCAGGGAGCTGTTTTTT.